The 18 T cell receptor beta chains below were found in one sample sequenced in a study of neurological immune-mediated disorders. Each CDR3 protein is one row after TCRdb ran MiXCR on the 5' RACE reads. The sample has approximately 59,000 distinct CDR3 sequences; approximately 5.3% are singletons. Sequences were obtained from PBMCs. The receptors stem from a human donor with multiple sclerosis. The donor label of this sample is uncertain.

This clonotype came up many times. This chain links TRBV18 with TRBJ2-7; perhaps TRBD1 as D (5 bases). The germline gives CDR1 KGHSH, CDR2 LQKENI. This CDR3 region has 13 residues. Trimming took off 4 bases at V and 6 bases at J, with 13 bases between the two ends. The CDR3 DNA follows: TGTGCCAGCTCACGGATTCAGGGAAGCGAGCAGTACTTC. Protein product: CASSRIQGSEQYF.

This clonotype occurred many times. This chain links TRBV20-1 with TRBJ1-5; 7 nucleotides match TRBD1. Trimming at V came to 5 bases and at J to 0 bases, leaving 7 bases not matched to a gene. The CDR3 covers 15 residues. From germline, CDR1 is DFQATT and CDR2 SNEGSKA (reference sequence). CDR3 protein: CSAAGQIPSNQPQHF. The CDR3 DNA reads TGCAGTGCTGCGGGACAGATCCCTAGCAATCAGCCCCAGCATTTT.

This clonotype has at least ten counts. The chain has TRBV4-2 and TRBJ2-1; unclear D gene. V shed 0 bases and J shed 5 bases, with 11 bases lying between them. The CDR3 contains 15 residues. Per the germline V gene, CDR1 is LGHNA and CDR2 is YNFKEQ. CDR3 nucleotide sequence: TGTGCCAGCAGCCAAGAGTTGGAGCCGAACAATGAGCAGTTCTTC. Its translation is CASSQELEPNNEQFF.

There are many counts of this clonotype. This chain uses TRBV4-1 with TRBJ1-5; TRBD1 might be the D (6 bases). This CDR3 is built from 16 residues. Germline loops: CDR1 MGHRA, CDR2 YSYEKL. The V end was cut by 1 base, the J end by 4 bases, with 14 bases between. DNA for the CDR3: TGCGCCAGCAGCCAAGTGTCCGGGCAGGGGAATCAGCCCCAGCATTTT. Protein: CASSQVSGQGNQPQHF.

Regarding this clonotype: An end of the junction differs from the germline gene, which may be a read error. This chain uses TRBV6-2 or TRBV6-3 with TRBJ2-7; 12 bases are a match to TRBD2. Germline CDR1 MNHEY, CDR2 SVGEGT. The CDR3 length is 15 residues. The DNA for the CDR3 is TGTTCCAGCAGTCTCGGGACTAGCGGGTCCTACGAGCAGTACTTC. Its translation is CSSSLGTSGSYEQYF.

In this sample, this clonotype turned up many times. The gene calls are TRBV24-1 and TRBJ2-7; tentative D call: TRBD2 (6 bases). There are 13 residues in the CDR3. V was pared by 4 bases and J by 6 bases, with 12 bases between. Germline V gene lookup returns CDR1 KGHDR and CDR2 SFDVKD. The CDR3 sequence is CATSDPGTSEQYF. CDR3 DNA: TGTGCCACCAGTGACCCTGGGACTTCCGAGCAGTACTTC.

The sample holds many counts of this clonotype. The V and J genes are TRBV20-1 and TRBJ1-6, with 8 bases aligning to TRBD1. Per germline, CDR1 DFQATT and CDR2 SNEGSKA (reference sequence). The CDR3 is made up of 12 amino acids. Trimming removed 6 bases from V and 12 bases from J; junction bases left unmatched: 7. CDR3 sequence: CSASDREGPLHF. CDR3 nucleotides: TGCAGTGCGTCGGACAGGGAAGGACCCCTCCACTTT.

This clonotype occurred many times. The gene calls are TRBV29-1 and TRBJ2-3, with D perhaps TRBD2 (7 bases). This CDR3 has 14 residues. Germline values: CDR1 SQVTM, CDR2 ANQGSEA. Trimming pared 6 bases from V and 1 base from J, leaving 14 bases between. CDR3 coding DNA: TGCAGCGTCATGTCGGGGGGCGGCACAGATACGCAGTATTTT. This encodes CSVMSGGGTDTQYF.

This clonotype came up many times. The gene calls are TRBV4-1 and TRBJ1-2, with unresolved D. From germline, CDR1 is MGHRA and CDR2 YSYEKL. Trimming stripped 1 base from V and 0 bases from J, with 6 bases between. CDR3 length equals 14 residues. The CDR3 is CASSQVGSNYGYTF. The CDR3 DNA sequence: TGCGCCAGCAGCCAAGTAGGGTCTAACTATGGCTACACCTTC.

There are many counts of this clonotype. The gene calls are TRBV7-8 and TRBJ1-1; maybe TRBD1 (6 bases). The V gene lost 4 bases and the J gene lost 8 bases, with 20 bases spanning the gap. Germline V gives CDR1 SGHVS, CDR2 FQNEAQ. The CDR3 sequence is 15 residues long. The CDR3 protein is CASSSQGQGGIEAFF. For the CDR3, the DNA is TGTGCCAGCAGCTCCCAGGGACAAGGTGGGATCGAAGCTTTCTTT.

In its sample, this clonotype was seen many times. The chain joins TRBV5-1 to TRBJ2-1; D is undetermined. Trimming left V 2 bases short and J 4 bases short, with 7 bases between. The CDR3 has 13 residues. Germline V lookup: CDR1 SGHRS, CDR2 YFSETQ. CDR3 sequence (DNA): TGCGCCAGCAGCTTAGACGCATACAATGAGCAGTTCTTC. It translates to CASSLDAYNEQFF.

This clonotype was counted ten times or more. The chain joins TRBV12-3 or TRBV12-4 to TRBJ1-1; 8 bases fit TRBD1. This CDR3 is built from 14 residues. Trimming took 6 bases from V and 4 from J; bases not matched to a gene: 7. The CDR3 nucleotides read TGTGCCAGCAGAACGAACACAGGGGGCACTGAAGCTTTCTTT. Its translation is CASRTNTGGTEAFF.

This clonotype was seen ten or more times. The V call is TRBV28, the J call TRBJ2-7, with D possibly called TRBD1 or TRBD2 (5 bases each). V lost 6 bases, J lost 4 bases, and 19 bases lay in between. The CDR3 loop spans 15 amino acids. From germline, CDR1 is MDHEN and CDR2 SYDVKM. The CDR3 bases are TGTGCCAGCAGCGGGGCGGCGGTAGATATTTACGAGCAGTACTTC. As protein: CASSGAAVDIYEQYF.

A single count supports this clonotype. A read error is possible here, since a much larger clone lies one base away. The gene calls are TRBV3-1 and TRBJ1-6; no firm D call. CDR3 size: 15 residues. Germline loops: CDR1 LGHDT, CDR2 YNNKEL (reference sequence). CDR3 protein: CASRQGAGPNSPLHF. The CDR3 bases are TGTGCCAGCAGACAAGGAGCGGGTCCTAATTCACCCCTCCACTTT.

This clonotype has ten or more counts. CDR3 coding DNA: TGCAGTGCCCGCCGAAGCGGGACTGAAGCTTTCTTT. This codes for CSARRSGTEAFF. The chain combines TRBV20-1 with TRBJ1-1; unclear D gene. V lost 6 bases and J lost 5, with 13 bases in between. CDR1 DFQATT and CDR2 SNEGSKA come from the germline V gene (reference sequence). The CDR3 length is 12 residues.

This clonotype was observed many times. The CDR3 is CASSAGGQEEKLFF. The DNA of the CDR3 is TGTGCCAGCAGCGCGGGGGGACAAGAAGAAAAACTGTTTTTT. V and J are TRBV5-4 and TRBJ1-4, with D perhaps TRBD1 (6 bases). V shed 4 bases and J shed 8 bases, with 15 bases lying between them. This CDR3 has 14 residues. The germline CDR1 and CDR2 sequences are SGHNT and YYREEE (reference sequence).

This clonotype was seen only a few times. This rearrangement joins TRBV15 to TRBJ1-1; D is ambiguous. CDR1 LNHNV and CDR2 YYDKDF come from the germline V gene (reference sequence). The V end lost 0 bases, the J end lost 5 bases, and 13 bases lay between the germline ends. CDR3 length equals 15 residues. CDR3 DNA sequence: TGTGCCACCAGCAGAGATCTTAGGGTGGGTACTGAAGCTTTCTTT. Amino acids: CATSRDLRVGTEAFF.

This clonotype was seen ten or more times. The chain recombines TRBV20-1 with TRBJ2-1, with 10 positions matching TRBD2. V was pared by 0 bases and J by 6 bases, with 5 bases of the junction left unmatched. CDR1 DFQATT and CDR2 SNEGSKA come from the germline V gene (reference sequence). CDR3 length: 15 residues. CDR3 amino acids: CSARDRVAGGNEQFF. The CDR3, as DNA: TGCAGTGCTAGAGATCGGGTAGCGGGGGGCAATGAGCAGTTCTTC.